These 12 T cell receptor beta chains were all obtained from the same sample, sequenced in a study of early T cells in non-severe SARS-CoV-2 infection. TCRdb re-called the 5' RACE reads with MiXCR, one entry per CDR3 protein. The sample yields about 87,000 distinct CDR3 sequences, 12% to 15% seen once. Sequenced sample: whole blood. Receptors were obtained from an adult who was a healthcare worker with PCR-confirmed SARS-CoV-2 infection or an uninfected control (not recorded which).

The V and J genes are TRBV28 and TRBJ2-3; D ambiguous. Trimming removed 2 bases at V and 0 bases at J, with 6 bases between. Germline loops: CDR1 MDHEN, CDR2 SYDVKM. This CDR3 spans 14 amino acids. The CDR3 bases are TGTGCCAGCAGTTTAAGCCCCAGCACAGATACGCAGTATTTT. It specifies CASSLSPSTDTQYF.

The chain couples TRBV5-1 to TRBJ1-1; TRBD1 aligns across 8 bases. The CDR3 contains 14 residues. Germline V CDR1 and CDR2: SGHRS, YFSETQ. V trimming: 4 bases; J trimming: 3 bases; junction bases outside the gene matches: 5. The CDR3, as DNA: TGCGCCAGCAGCAGCGGACAGGGAGACACTGAAGCTTTCTTT. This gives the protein CASSSGQGDTEAFF.

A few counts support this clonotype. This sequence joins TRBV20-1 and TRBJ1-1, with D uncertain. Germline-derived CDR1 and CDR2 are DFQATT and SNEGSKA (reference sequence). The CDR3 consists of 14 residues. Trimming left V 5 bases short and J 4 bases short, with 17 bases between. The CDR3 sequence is CSARNPWGSTEAFF. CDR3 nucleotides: TGCAGTGCTCGTAACCCCTGGGGTAGCACTGAAGCTTTCTTT.

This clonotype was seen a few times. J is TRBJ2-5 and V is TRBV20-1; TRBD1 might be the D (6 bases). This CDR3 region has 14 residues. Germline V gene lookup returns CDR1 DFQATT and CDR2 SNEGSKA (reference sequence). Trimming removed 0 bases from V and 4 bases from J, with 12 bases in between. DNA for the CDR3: TGCAGTGCTAGAGATCTGGGGGCAGGAGAGACCCAGTACTTC. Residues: CSARDLGAGETQYF.

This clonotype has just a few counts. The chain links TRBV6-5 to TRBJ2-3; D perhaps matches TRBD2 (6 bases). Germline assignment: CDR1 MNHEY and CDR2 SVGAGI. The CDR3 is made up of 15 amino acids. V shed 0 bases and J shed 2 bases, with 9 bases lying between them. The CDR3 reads CASSYSGTFTDTQYF. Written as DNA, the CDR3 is TGTGCCAGCAGTTACTCGGGGACTTTCACAGATACGCAGTATTTT.

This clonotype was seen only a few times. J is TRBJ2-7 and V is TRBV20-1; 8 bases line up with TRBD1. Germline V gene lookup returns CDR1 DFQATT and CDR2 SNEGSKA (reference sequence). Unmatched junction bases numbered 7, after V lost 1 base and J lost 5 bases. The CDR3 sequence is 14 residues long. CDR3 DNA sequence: TGCAGTGCTAGAGCCCCGGCAGGGGGCAACGAGCAGTACTTC. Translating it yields CSARAPAGGNEQYF.

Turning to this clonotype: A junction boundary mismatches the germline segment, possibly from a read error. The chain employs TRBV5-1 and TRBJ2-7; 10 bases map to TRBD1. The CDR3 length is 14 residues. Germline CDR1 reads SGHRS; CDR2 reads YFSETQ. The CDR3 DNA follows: TGTGCCAGCAGCCGGGAGGGGACAGGGGACGAGCAGTACTTC. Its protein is CASSREGTGDEQYF.

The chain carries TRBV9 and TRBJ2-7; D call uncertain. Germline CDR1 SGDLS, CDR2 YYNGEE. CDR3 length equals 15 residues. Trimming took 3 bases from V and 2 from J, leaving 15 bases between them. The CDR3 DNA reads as TGTGCCAGCAGCGAGGGTGGGCAGGCGACCTACGAGCAGTACTTC. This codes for CASSEGGQATYEQYF.

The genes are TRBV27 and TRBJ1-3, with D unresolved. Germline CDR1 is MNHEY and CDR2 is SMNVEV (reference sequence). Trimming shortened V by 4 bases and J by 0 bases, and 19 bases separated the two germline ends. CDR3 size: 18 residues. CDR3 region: CASSSYPHRRHSGNTIYF. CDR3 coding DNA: TGTGCCAGCAGTTCTTATCCCCACCGACGCCACTCTGGAAACACCATATATTTT.

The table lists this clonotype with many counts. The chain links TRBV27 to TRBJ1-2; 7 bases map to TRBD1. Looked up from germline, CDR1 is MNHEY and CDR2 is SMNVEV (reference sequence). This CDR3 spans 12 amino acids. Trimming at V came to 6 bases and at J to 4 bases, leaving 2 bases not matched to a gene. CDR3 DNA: TGTGCCAGCAGAGACAGGGCCTATGGCTACACCTTC. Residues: CASRDRAYGYTF.

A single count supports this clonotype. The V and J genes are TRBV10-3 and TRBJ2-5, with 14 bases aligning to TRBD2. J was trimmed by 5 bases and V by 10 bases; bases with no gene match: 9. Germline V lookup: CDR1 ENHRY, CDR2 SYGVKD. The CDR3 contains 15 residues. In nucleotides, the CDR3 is TGTGCCACACAATCCGGGACTAGCGGGGGTGAGACCCAGTACTTC. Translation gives CATQSGTSGGETQYF.

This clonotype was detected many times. CDR3 region: CASSGGHEQFF. CDR3 DNA sequence: TGTGCCAGCAGCGGGGGGCATGAGCAGTTCTTC. This rearrangement joins TRBV2 to TRBJ2-1; TRBD2 might be the D (7 bases). Germline V gene data show CDR1 as SNHLY and CDR2 as FYNNEI. The V end was cut by 6 bases, the J end by 8 bases, with 8 bases between. The CDR3 has 11 amino acids.